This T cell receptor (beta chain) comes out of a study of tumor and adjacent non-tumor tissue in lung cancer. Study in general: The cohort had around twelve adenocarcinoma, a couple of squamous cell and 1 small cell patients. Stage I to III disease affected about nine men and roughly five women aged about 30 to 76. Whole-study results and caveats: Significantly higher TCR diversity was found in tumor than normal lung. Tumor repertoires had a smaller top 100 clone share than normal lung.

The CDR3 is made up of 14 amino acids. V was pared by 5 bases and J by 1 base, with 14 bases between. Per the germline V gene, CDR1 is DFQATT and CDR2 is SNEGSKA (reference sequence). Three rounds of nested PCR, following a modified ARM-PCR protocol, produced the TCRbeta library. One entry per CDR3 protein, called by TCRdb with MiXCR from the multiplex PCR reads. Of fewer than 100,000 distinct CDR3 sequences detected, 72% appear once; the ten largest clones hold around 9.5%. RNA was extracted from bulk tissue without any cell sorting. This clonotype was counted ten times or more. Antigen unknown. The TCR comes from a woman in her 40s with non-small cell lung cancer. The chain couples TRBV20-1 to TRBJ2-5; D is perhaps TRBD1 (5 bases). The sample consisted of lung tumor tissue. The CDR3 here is CSAPPRGFQETQYF. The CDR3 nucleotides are TGCAGTGCTCCGCCTAGGGGATTCCAAGAGACCCAGTACTTC.